This T cell receptor (beta chain) appears in the sequencing data of a study of neoadjuvant nivolumab and ipilimumab in lung cancer. Background on the study: Nivolumab 3 mg/kg was given days 1, 15 and 29, plus ipilimumab 1 mg/kg day 1 in combination. Notes on the study in general: Only two of four nivolumab-treated tumors gained richness and clonality by surgery.

The method was immunoSEQ multiplex PCR; TCRdb's version includes in-frame clones alone and lacks a portion of them. Here the sample spans about 25,000 clones, about 81% being singletons. Of note for this clone: Its antigen is currently unknown.

Germline-derived CDR1 and CDR2 are SNHLY and FYNNEI. This CDR3 spans 14 amino acids. V was trimmed by 10 bases and J by 6 bases, leaving 19 bases between them. The sample in question was tumor tissue, obtained after neoadjuvant nivolumab, alone or with ipilimumab, at or shortly before surgery. V gene TRBV2 combines with J gene TRBJ1-5, with D perhaps matching TRBD1 (6 bases). The sequence came from an adult with non-small cell lung cancer. The CDR3 DNA reads as TGTGCCACCAGGCGGACAGAAGGTAGTCAGCCCCAGCATTTT. This encodes CATRRTEGSQPQHF.